This T cell receptor (beta chain) originates from a study of CD8+ T cells in alopecia areata. Study-level background: Oral tofacitinib, 5 to 10 mg twice daily, was given in an open-label trial. Study-wide results and limits: Sequence data from scalp samples additionally include resident alphabeta T cells of normal skin.

This clone was detected a few times. Its target is not known. Germline CDR1 MDHEN, CDR2 SYDVKM. This CDR3 spans 12 amino acids. The V and J ends lost 10 bases and 5 bases respectively, with 15 bases between them. Following extraction, RNA underwent reverse transcription to cDNA, which served as the sequencing template. Repertoires were generated with immunoSEQ multiplex PCR, while TCRdb's copy carries only in-frame clones and drops some. The sample consists of around 130,000 clones, approximately 58% of them appearing once. This clonotype originated in a human donor with alopecia areata. This sample comprised CD4+ T cells sorted from blood, obtained at week 0. This chain joins TRBV28 and TRBJ2-7; possibly TRBD1 for D (5 bases). The CDR3 sequence is CATREIGDEQYF. CDR3 sequence (DNA): TGTGCCACTCGAGAAATAGGGGACGAGCAGTACTTC.